This TCR beta chain was profiled in a study of shared clonotypes between healthy human individuals (dated by TCRdb to the early 2020s). A note on the overall study: Two women and a few men aged 18 to 49 years were included in the cohort. To estimate repertoire size and how much clonotype sharing occurs between individuals, the study deeply sequenced the blood TCR repertoires of roughly 5 healthy adults. To increase sequencing depth and limit assay-specific biases, TCR repertoire library preparation and sequencing were carried out by different laboratories using diverse techniques. Each donor's leukapheresis produced roughly between about 0.85 and 10 billion PBMCs. Beyond this particular receptor, the publication reports: Because the study included only a small number of donors, the genetic and exposure-history diversity represented was limited. Only blood was sampled, and tissue TCR repertoires likely differ from those in blood. Pairwise subsampling led to the expectation that sequencing depth would affect the degree of clonotype sharing among donors.

Healthy HIV-negative adults with no recently reported acute infections or vaccinations were included as donors. Every donor was a Caucasian adult living in Nashville, Tennessee, USA. For unsorted samples, about 90 million PBMCs were counted and genomic DNA was extracted with the QIAamp DNA Blood Mini kit. Blood was obtained by leukapheresis, after which PBMCs were separated by Ficoll-Histopaque density gradient centrifugation and cryopreserved in liquid nitrogen vapor phase. In the case of this clone: Its cognate antigen has yet to be identified. No much larger clone exists at a distance of one base, and base qualities are not known.

The CDR3, from cysteine to phenylalanine, totals 15 residues. Kept here is only the CDR3 DNA, which spans 45 bases and is read in frame from base 1. From a lookup of the germline V gene, CDR1 and CDR2 are SGHVS and FQNEAQ. V and J are trimmed by 5 bases and 3 bases, and the gene matches miss 4 bases of the junction. Using the deep immunoSEQ assay, multiplex PCR amplified TCR CDR3 regions from genomic DNA. For each cell subset, the extracted genomic DNA was distributed evenly across all wells of several immunoSEQ 96-well plates, and each plate served as one replicate. For unsorted PBMC, 300 to 350 ng genomic DNA, equal to 25,000 to 35,000 T cell genomes, was loaded into each replicate PCR. Ten immunoSEQ deep assay plates were used to sequence unsorted PBMC genomic DNA. The purified libraries were quantified using a Qubit 3.0 fluorometer, sized with a Bioanalyzer 2100, and then quantified again using the KAPA Library Quantification kit. A separate single-read 150-cycle Illumina NextSeq 550 flow cell was used to sequence each immunoSEQ 96-well plate. The original pipeline was this. Because the immunoSEQ output included only junctional sequences and no quality scores, the filtering could not be the same as the filtering used for full-length reads. Sequences were annotated with PyIR, a Python wrapper for IgBLAST v1.9, and V/J genes and CDR3 were assigned using IMGT germline references. Any read was removed if the V/J assignment was weak (E-value above 1e-6), the CDR3 was missing, or the read contained stop codons, out-of-frame junctions, or ambiguous translated residues. V3J clonotypes were defined as sequences sharing an identical inferred V gene, J gene, and CDR3 amino acid sequence. Percentage overlap between repertoires was computed as shared unique clonotypes divided by the size of the smaller repertoire. Richness of each repertoire was evaluated using RTK rarefaction, the Chao1 estimator, and Recon v2.1 estimates of unobserved clonotypes. The table was pulled from immuneACCESS by TCRdb, which kept in-frame rearrangements only. Such tables lose some clones; where checked, under half of the loss comes from unresolved V genes, and the rest has no known cause. Clone size and V and J calls were adopted from that table, with D and trimming inferred from the DNA. The sample table contains about half a million clones; only one count was recorded for roughly 85% of them. The ten largest clonotypes hold approximately 12% of the sample.

The V and J segments used are TRBV7-8 and TRBJ2-5; 12 junctional bases match TRBD2. The sample was PBMCs. The receptor comes from a woman in her forties in good health. Some clones in this sample may be carry-over from other donors' samples. The nucleotide sequence reads as follows: TGTGCCAGCAGCCGACCTAGCGGGAGGGAAGAGACCCAGTACTTC. Translated, this gives CASSRPSGREETQYF.